This TCR beta chain appears in the sequencing data of a study of shared clonotypes between healthy human individuals. This clone was picked up one time. CDR1 is LNHDA and CDR2 is SQIVND in the germline V gene (reference sequence). V gave up 4 bases and J gave up 4 bases; unmatched junction bases: 10. The CDR3 contains 15 residues. Only in-frame clones appear in the TCRdb table, and some are missing; sequencing was by immunoSEQ multiplex PCR. Of about 1 million clones listed, roughly 80% are singletons. The TCR originated in a man younger than 35 in good health. The chain combines TRBV19 with TRBJ2-7; the match to TRBD1 covers 7 bases. The material sequenced was memory CD4+ T cells sorted from blood. Subset indicated: CD45RA-negative fraction. The CDR3 region is CASSTLDGTVYEQYF. The CDR3 nucleotides read TGTGCCAGTAGTACCCTGGACGGGACAGTGTACGAGCAGTACTTC.